Below, 5 T cell receptor beta chains from the same sample are listed, as sequenced in a study of post-analysis software for immune sequencing data. General study results and limits: Roughly 5 TRBV segments (TRBV5-6, TRBV5-1 and TRBV20-1 among them) occurred more frequently in patients than in controls.

These TCRs are of unknown antigen specificity. Each TCR beta cDNA library carried unique molecular identifiers. MiXCR, run by TCRdb on the PCR reads, gives a single entry per CDR3 protein. Of hundreds of thousands of distinct CDR3 sequences in the sample, roughly 38% were seen once. The sequencing input was blood. Receptors originate from a girl aged 2 to 10 with multiple sclerosis.

In DNA form, the CDR3 reads TGTGCCACCAGTGACCCTCCAGGGGACGAGCAGTACTTC. Translating gives CATSDPPGDEQYF. V usage is TRBV24-1 and J usage is TRBJ2-7, with TRBD1 as a possible D gene (6 bases). The CDR3 extends over 13 amino acids. Germline V CDR1 and CDR2: KGHDR, SFDVKD. V gave up 4 bases and J gave up 5 bases, with 11 bases separating them.

In its sample, this clonotype was seen a few times. This chain links TRBV28 with TRBJ2-5; 8 bases fit TRBD1. The CDR3 sequence is 15 residues long. After removal of 1 base from V and 5 bases from J, the junction contained 6 bases not matched to a gene. From germline, CDR1 is MDHEN and CDR2 SYDVKM. CDR3 sequence: CASSLFTGGLETQYF. CDR3 coding DNA: TGTGCCAGCAGTTTATTTACAGGGGGTTTGGAGACCCAGTACTTC. Full variable domain (missing parts from reference TRBV28 and TRBJ2-5): DVKVTQSSRYLVKRTGEKVFLECVQDMDHENMFWYRQDPGLGLRLIYFSYDVKMKEKGDIPEGYSVSREKKERFSLILESASTNQTSMYLCASSLFTGGLETQYFGPGTRLLVL.

The chain uses TRBV20-1 and TRBJ1-1, with 9 bases lining up with TRBD1. Trimming took 3 bases from V and 3 from J; bases not matched to a gene: 2. Germline CDR1 reads DFQATT; CDR2 reads SNEGSKA (reference sequence). CDR3 length: 13 amino acids. DNA of the CDR3: TGCAGTGCTAGCGGACAGGGGTACACTGAAGCTTTCTTT. It codes for CSASGQGYTEAFF.

As for this clonotype: One junction end disagrees with the germline gene, perhaps due to a read error. The chain combines TRBV7-2 with TRBJ2-5, with 9 bases aligning to TRBD1. With the DNA end fitting TRBJ2-4 better, the J assignment may be wrong. CDR3 length equals 15 residues. Germline V CDR1 and CDR2: SGHTA, FQGNSA. The CDR3 nucleotides are TGTGCCGGCAGCCCTCGGACAGGGGTGGGCAACATTCAGTACTTC. It encodes CAGSPRTGVGNIQYF.

The chain has TRBV5-1 and TRBJ2-5; 11 bases are shared with TRBD2. Per the germline V gene, CDR1 is SGHRS and CDR2 is YFSETQ. V lost 4 bases, J lost 5 bases, and 7 bases stayed unmatched. This CDR3 spans 15 amino acids. The CDR3 coding sequence is TGCGCCAGCAGCAGCGGGACTAGCGGATCGGAGACCCAGTACTTC. This codes for CASSSGTSGSETQYF.